This T cell receptor (beta chain) was observed in a study of naive and memory T cell subsets. Overall study findings and caveats: Over 85% of naive TCR sequences appeared only once, unlike memory subsets.

The beta constant-region primer was an equimolar mix of two oligonucleotides covering TRBC1 and TRBC2. An oligonucleotide with the SP2 primer and a 12-nucleotide UMI was ligated to the cDNA 3' end. One entry per CDR3 protein, called by TCRdb with MiXCR from the UMI-ligation and nested PCR reads. The sample lists approximately 140,000 distinct CDR3 sequences, about 17% occurring once. Only a few counts were recorded for this clonotype. The antigen is unknown. CD8 T cells were positively selected from what remained after CD4 positive selection. V lost 7 bases and J lost 5; bases outside the gene matches: 9. The CDR3 runs 15 residues. Germline values: CDR1 LNHDA, CDR2 SQIVND (reference sequence).

The source material was naive CD4+ T cells from blood. The chain recombines TRBV19 with TRBJ2-3, with 10 bases fitting TRBD2. This TCR was sampled from a human donor in good health. The CDR3 nucleotides are TGTGCCAGTATGGGGGGGACTAGCGTGGAAGATACGCAGTATTTT. Translated, it gives CASMGGTSVEDTQYF.